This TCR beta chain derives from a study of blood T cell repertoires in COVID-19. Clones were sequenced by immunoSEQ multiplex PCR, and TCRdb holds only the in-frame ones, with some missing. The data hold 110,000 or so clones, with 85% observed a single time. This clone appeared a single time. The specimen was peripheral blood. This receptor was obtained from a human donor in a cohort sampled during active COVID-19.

CDR3 DNA: TGTGCCAGCACCTACGAGTGGACCGGGGAGCTGTTTTTT. The encoded protein is CASTYEWTGELFF. This chain links TRBV6-5 with TRBJ2-2; D unresolved. Looked up from germline, CDR1 is MNHEY and CDR2 is SVGAGI. This CDR3 comprises 13 residues. Deletions cut 7 bases from V and 5 bases from J, with 11 bases between.